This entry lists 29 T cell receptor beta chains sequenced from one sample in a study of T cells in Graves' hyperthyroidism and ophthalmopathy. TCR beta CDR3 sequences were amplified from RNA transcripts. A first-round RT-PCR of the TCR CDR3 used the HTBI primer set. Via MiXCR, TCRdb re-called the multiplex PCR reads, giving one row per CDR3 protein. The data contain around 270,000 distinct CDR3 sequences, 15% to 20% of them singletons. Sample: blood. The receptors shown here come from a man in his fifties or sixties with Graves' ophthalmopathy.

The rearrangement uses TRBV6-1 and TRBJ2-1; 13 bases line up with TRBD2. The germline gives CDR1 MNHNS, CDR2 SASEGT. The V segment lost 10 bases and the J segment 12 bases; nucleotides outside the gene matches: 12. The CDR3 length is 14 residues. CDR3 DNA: TGTGCCACCCAACTAGCGGGAGGGCCAAGAGGGCAGTTCTTC. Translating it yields CATQLAGGPRGQFF.

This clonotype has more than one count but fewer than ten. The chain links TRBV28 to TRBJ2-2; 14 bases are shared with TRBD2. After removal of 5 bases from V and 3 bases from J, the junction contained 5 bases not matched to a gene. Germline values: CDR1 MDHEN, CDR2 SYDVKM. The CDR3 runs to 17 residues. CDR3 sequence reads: CASSPGLAGEDTGELFF. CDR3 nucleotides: TGTGCCAGCAGTCCGGGACTAGCGGGAGAAGACACCGGGGAGCTGTTTTTT.

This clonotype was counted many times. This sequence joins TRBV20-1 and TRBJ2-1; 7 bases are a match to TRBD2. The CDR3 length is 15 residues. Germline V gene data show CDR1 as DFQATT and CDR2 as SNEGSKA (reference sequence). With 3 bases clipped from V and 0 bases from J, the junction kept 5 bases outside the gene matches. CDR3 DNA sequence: TGCAGTGCTAGTTCTGGCGGGAGCTCCTACAATGAGCAGTTCTTC. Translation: CSASSGGSSYNEQFF.

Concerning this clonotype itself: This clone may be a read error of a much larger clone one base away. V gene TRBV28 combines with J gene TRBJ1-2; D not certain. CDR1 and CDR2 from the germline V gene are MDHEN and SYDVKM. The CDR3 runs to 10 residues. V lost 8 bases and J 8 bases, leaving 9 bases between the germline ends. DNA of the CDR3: TGTGCCAGCCTCGCCAGGGGCTACACCTTC. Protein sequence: CASLARGYTF.

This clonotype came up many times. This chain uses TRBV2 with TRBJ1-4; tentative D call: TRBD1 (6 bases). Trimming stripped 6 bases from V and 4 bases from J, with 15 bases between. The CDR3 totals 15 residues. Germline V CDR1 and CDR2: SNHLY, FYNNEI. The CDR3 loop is CASSGATGNNEKLFF. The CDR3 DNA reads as TGTGCCAGCAGCGGGGCGACAGGAAATAATGAAAAACTGTTTTTT.

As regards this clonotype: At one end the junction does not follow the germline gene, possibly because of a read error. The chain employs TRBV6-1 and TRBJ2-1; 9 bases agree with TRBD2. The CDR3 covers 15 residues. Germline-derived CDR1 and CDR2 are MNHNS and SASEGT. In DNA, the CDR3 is TGTGCCAGCAGTCCCCTAGCGGGATCCTTCAATGAGCAGTTCTTC. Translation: CASSPLAGSFNEQFF.

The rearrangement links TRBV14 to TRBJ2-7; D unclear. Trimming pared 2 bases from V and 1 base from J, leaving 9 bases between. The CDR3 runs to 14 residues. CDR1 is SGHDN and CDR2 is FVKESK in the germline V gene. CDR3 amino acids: CASSQMRQSYEQYF. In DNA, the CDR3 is TGTGCCAGCAGCCAAATGAGGCAGTCCTACGAGCAGTACTTC.

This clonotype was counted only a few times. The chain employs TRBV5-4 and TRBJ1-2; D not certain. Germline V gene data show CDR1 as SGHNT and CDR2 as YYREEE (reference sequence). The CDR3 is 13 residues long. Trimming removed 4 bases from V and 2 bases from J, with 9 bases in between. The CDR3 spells CASSLTDNYGYTF. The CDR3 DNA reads TGTGCCAGCAGCCTTACGGACAACTATGGCTACACCTTC.

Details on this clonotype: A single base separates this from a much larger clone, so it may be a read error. CDR3 sequence: CASSQRRNSYEQYF. The CDR3 coding sequence is TGTGCCAGCAGCCAACGCCGTAACTCCTACGAGCAGTACTTC. The genes are TRBV3-1 and TRBJ2-7; D is ambiguous. V lost 2 bases and J 0 bases, leaving 8 bases between the germline ends. This CDR3 has 14 amino acids. Germline CDR1 LGHDT, CDR2 YNNKEL (reference sequence).

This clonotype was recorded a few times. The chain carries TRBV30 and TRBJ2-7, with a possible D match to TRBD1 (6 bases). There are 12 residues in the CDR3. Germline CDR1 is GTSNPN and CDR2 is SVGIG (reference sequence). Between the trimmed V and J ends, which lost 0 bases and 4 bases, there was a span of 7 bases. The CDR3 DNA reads TGTGCCTGGAGTGTAAGGGGGTACGAGCAGTACTTC. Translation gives CAWSVRGYEQYF.

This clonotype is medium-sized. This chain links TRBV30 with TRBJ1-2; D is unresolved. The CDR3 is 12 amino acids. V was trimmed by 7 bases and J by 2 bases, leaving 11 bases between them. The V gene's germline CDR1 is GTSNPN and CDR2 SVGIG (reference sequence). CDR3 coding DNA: TGTGCCTCGCCACAGCAAAACTATGGCTACACCTTC. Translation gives CASPQQNYGYTF.

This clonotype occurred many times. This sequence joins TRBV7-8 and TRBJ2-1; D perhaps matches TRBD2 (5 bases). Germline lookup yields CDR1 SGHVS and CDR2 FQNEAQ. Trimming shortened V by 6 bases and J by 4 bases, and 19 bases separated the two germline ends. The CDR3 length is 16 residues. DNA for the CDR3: TGTGCCAGCAGGGGGATAGTGGGAGCCCCTTACAATGAGCAGTTCTTC. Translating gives CASRGIVGAPYNEQFF.

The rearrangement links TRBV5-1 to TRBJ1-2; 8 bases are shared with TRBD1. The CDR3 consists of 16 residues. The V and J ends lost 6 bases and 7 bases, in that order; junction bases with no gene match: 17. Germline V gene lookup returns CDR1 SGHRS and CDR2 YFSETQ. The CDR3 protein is CASTISGTGGLGGYTF. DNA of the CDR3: TGCGCCAGCACCATTTCCGGCACAGGGGGTCTGGGTGGCTACACCTTC.

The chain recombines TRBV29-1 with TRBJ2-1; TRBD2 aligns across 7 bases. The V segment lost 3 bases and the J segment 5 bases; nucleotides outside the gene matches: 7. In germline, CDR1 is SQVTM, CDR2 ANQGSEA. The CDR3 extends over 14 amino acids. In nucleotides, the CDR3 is TGCAGCGTTGACGAGCGCGGGAGCAACAATGAGCAGTTCTTC. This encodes CSVDERGSNNEQFF.

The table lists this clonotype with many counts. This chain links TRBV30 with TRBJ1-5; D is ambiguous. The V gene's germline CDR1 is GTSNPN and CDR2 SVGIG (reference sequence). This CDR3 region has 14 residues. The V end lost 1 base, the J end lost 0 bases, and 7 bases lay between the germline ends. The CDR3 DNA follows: TGTGCCTGGAGTGCCATCTATAGCAATCAGCCCCAGCATTTT. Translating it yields CAWSAIYSNQPQHF.

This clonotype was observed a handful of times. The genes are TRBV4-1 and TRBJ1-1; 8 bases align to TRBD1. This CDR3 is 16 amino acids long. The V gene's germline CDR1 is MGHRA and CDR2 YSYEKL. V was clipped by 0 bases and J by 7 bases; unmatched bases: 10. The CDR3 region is CASSQEGTGTGFEAFF. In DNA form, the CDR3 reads TGCGCCAGCAGCCAAGAAGGAACCGGGACAGGATTTGAAGCTTTCTTT.

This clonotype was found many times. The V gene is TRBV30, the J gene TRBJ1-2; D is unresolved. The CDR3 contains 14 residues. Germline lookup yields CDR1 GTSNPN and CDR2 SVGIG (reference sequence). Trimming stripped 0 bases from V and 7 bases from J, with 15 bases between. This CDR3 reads CAWSVSSLHGGYTF. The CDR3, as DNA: TGTGCCTGGAGTGTAAGTTCACTCCACGGTGGCTACACCTTC.

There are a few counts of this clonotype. The CDR3, as DNA: TGCGCCAGCAGCCAAGGGCGAGGCTCGAGCTCCTACAATGAGCAGTTCTTC. Its protein product is CASSQGRGSSSYNEQFF. This chain connects TRBV4-1 to TRBJ2-1; D ambiguous. Trimming stripped 1 base from V and 0 bases from J, with 13 bases between. The germline V gene has CDR1 MGHRA and CDR2 YSYEKL. The CDR3 contains 17 residues.

The CDR3 DNA is TGCAGCGTTTCCGGACTAGCAGCAAGCACAGATACGCAGTATTTT. Translated, it gives CSVSGLAASTDTQYF. The chain uses TRBV29-1 and TRBJ2-3; 8 nucleotides match TRBD2. Germline-derived CDR1 and CDR2 are SQVTM and ANQGSEA. V lost 5 bases and J lost 0; bases outside the gene matches: 7. CDR3 length equals 15 residues.

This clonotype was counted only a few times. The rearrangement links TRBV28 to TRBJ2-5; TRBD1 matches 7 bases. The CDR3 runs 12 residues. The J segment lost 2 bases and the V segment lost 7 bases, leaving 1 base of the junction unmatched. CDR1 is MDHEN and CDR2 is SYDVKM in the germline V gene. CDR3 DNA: TGTGCCAGCACGGGACAGCAAGAGACCCAGTACTTC. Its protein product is CASTGQQETQYF.

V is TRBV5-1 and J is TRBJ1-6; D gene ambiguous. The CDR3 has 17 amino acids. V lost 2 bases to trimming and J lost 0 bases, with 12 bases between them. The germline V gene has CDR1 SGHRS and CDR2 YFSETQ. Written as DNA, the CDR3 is TGCGCCAGCAGCTTCGGAGACTCGAGCTCCTATAATTCACCCCTCCACTTT. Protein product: CASSFGDSSSYNSPLHF.

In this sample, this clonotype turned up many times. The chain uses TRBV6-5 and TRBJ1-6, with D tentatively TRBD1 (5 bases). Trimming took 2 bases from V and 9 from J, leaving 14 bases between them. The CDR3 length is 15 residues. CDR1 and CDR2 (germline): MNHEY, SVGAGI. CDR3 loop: CASSYRTSKGSPLHF. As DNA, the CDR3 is TGTGCCAGCAGTTACCGGACATCTAAGGGTTCACCCCTCCACTTT.

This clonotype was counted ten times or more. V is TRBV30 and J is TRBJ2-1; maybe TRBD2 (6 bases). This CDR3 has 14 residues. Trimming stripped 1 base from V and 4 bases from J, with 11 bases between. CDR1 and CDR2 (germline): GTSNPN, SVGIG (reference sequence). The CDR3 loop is CAWSGLAVYNEQFF. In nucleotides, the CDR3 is TGTGCCTGGAGTGGTTTAGCGGTATACAATGAGCAGTTCTTC.

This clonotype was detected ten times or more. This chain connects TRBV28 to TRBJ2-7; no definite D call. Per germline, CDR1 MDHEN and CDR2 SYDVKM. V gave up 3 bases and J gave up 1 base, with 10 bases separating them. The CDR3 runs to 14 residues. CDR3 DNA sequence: TGTGCCAGCAGTTTGCACACTCGGTCCTACGAGCAGTACTTC. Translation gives CASSLHTRSYEQYF.

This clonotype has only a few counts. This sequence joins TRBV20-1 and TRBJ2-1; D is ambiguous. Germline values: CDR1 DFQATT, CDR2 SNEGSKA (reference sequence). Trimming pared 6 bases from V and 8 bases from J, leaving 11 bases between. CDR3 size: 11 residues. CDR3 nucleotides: TGCAGTGCCCCCATAGCCTATGAGCAGTTCTTC. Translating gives CSAPIAYEQFF.

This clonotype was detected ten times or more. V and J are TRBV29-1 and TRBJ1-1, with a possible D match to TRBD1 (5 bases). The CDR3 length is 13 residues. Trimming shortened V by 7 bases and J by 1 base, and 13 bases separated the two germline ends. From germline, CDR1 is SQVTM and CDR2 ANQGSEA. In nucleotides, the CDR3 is TGCAGCGCCCAAGCCGGGACGAACACTGAAGCTTTCTTT. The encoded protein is CSAQAGTNTEAFF.

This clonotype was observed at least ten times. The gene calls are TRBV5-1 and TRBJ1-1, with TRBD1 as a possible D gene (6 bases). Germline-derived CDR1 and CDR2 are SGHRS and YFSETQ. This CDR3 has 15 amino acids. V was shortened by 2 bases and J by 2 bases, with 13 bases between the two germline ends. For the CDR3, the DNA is TGCGCCAGCAGCTTTGGGGCCAGGGGTAACACTGAAGCTTTCTTT. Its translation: CASSFGARGNTEAFF.

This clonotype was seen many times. CDR3 residues: CASGWTSGPLAKNIQYF. CDR3 sequence (DNA): TGTGCCAGCGGTTGGACTAGCGGGCCCCTAGCCAAAAACATTCAGTACTTC. The V and J genes are TRBV27 and TRBJ2-4, with 11 bases fitting TRBD2. The CDR3 is made up of 17 amino acids. Germline lookup yields CDR1 MNHEY and CDR2 SMNVEV (reference sequence). J was trimmed by 0 bases and V by 8 bases; bases with no gene match: 9.

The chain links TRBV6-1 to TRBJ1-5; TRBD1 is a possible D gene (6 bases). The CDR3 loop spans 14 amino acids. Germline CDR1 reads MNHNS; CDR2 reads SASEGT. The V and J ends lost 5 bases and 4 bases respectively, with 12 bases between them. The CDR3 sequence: CASSPRTANQPQHF. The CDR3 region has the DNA TGTGCCAGCAGTCCCCGGACAGCAAATCAGCCCCAGCATTTT.